This T cell receptor beta chain was captured in a study of a mutant IDH1 vaccine in newly diagnosed glioma. Study at large: The therapy given earlier, which was standard therapy, consisted of radiotherapy, temozolomide, or both, and most of the patients received both.

Using immunoSEQ multiplex PCR, the repertoire was profiled, and TCRdb retains in-frame clones only, with some absent. The data show over 30,000 clones, about 83% seen once. As for time point: week 47, end of study. The content of each vaccine dose was 300 ug of mutant IDH1 20-mer peptide, and topical imiquimod accompanied it. Those who donated had recent WHO grade 3 or 4 IDH1-mutant, ATRX-lost astrocytomas. V gave up 5 bases and J gave up 1 base; unmatched junction bases: 1. CDR1 and CDR2 (germline): SGHTA, FQGTGA. The CDR3 totals 13 residues. As to this clone: What it binds is not known.

This sample comprised PBMCs, obtained from a glioma patient whose treatment included an IDH1 peptide vaccine. The chain joins TRBV7-3 to TRBJ1-1; TRBD1 matches at 7 bases. The sequence derives from a woman aged 30 to 39 with glioma. The CDR3 loop reads CASSGDRNTEAFF. The CDR3 DNA sequence: TGTGCCAGCAGCGGGGACAGGAACACTGAAGCTTTCTTT. The full variable domain, in which reference TRBV7-3 and TRBJ1-1 provide the parts outside the CDR3, is GAGVSQTPSNKVTEKGKYVELRCDPISGHTALYWYRQSLGQGPEFLIYFQGTGAADDSGLPNDRFFAVRPEGSVSTLKIQRTERGDSAVYLCASSGDRNTEAFFGQGTRLTVV.